What follows are 21 T cell receptor beta chains derived from one specimen sequenced in a study of cytomegalovirus exposure and HLA in healthy donors. Both 60 Vbeta primers and 13 Jbeta primers went into the PCR. Some clones are missing from TCRdb's copy, which holds only in-frame ones; the method was immunoSEQ multiplex PCR. Of around 140,000 clones detected, around 9.7% appear once; the ten largest clones hold 1.8%. The sequenced material came from PBMCs. These receptors were collected from a man in his fifties or sixties in good health and CMV-seronegative.

The CDR3 DNA is TGTGCCAGCTCACCACCACTCAGACTAGCGGGGGGGGAGGGGGAGCTGTTTTTT. Translation gives CASSPPLRLAGGEGELFF. This chain links TRBV18 with TRBJ2-2; 14 bases agree with TRBD2. V lost 0 bases to trimming and J lost 8 bases; unmatched junction nucleotides: 8. The CDR3 spans 18 residues. Germline lookup yields CDR1 KGHSH and CDR2 LQKENI. The variable domain in full, with the rest retrieved from reference TRBV18 and TRBJ2-2, is NAGVMQNPRHLVRRRGQEARLRCSPMKGHSHVYWYRQLPEEGLKFMVYLQKENIIDESGMPKERFSAEFPKEGPSILRIQQVVRGDSAAYFCASSPPLRLAGGEGELFFGEGSRLTVL.

At least ten counts were recorded for this clone. V and J are TRBV18 and TRBJ1-5; TRBD1 might be the D (6 bases). The length of the CDR3 is 14 residues. Between the trimmed V and J ends, which lost 2 bases and 2 bases, there was a span of 7 bases. CDR1 and CDR2 from the germline V gene are KGHSH and LQKENI. In DNA form, the CDR3 reads TGTGCCAGCTCACCAGGGGGCCGCAATCAGCCCCAGCATTTT. Its translation: CASSPGGRNQPQHF.

The rearrangement joins TRBV5-1 to TRBJ2-1; possible D gene TRBD1, 6 bases. Germline assignment: CDR1 SGHRS and CDR2 YFSETQ. CDR3 length equals 14 residues. V lost 6 bases, J lost 4 bases, and 14 bases lay in between. CDR3 DNA sequence: TGCGCCAGCAAAATACAGGGAAATTACAATGAGCAGTTCTTC. As protein: CASKIQGNYNEQFF.

The J gene is TRBJ1-2, the V gene TRBV25-1, with a weak D call TRBD1 (6 bases). CDR3 length equals 14 residues. Deletions cut 3 bases from V and 4 bases from J, with 12 bases between. CDR1 is MGHDK, CDR2 SYGVNS, per germline. The CDR3 is CASSDWQGLYGYTF. The CDR3 DNA follows: TGTGCCAGCAGTGACTGGCAGGGGCTCTATGGCTACACCTTC.

This clone was seen a handful of times. The rearrangement joins TRBV6-1 to TRBJ1-1, with TRBD1 identical over 8 bases. The trim removed 6 bases at V and 1 base at J, leaving 1 base unmatched. The CDR3 runs to 13 residues. The V gene's germline CDR1 is MNHNS and CDR2 SASEGT. The CDR3 DNA follows: TGTGCCAGCAGGCAGGGGGCGAACACTGAAGCTTTCTTT. Amino acids: CASRQGANTEAFF.

This clone was seen a few times. The chain has TRBV18 and TRBJ1-1, with TRBD1 matching over 10 bases. This CDR3 has 20 amino acids. Unmatched junction bases numbered 22, after V lost 6 bases and J lost 3 bases. CDR1 and CDR2 (germline): KGHSH, LQKENI. The CDR3 sequence is CASSNQRDRGLAYTDTEAFF. The CDR3 DNA is TGTGCCAGCTCGAACCAGAGGGACAGGGGACTGGCCTACACGGACACTGAAGCTTTCTTT. Combining the CDR3 with reference TRBV18 and TRBJ1-1 gives the whole variable domain NAGVMQNPRHLVRRRGQEARLRCSPMKGHSHVYWYRQLPEEGLKFMVYLQKENIIDESGMPKERFSAEFPKEGPSILRIQQVVRGDSAAYFCASSNQRDRGLAYTDTEAFFGQGTRLTVV.

This clone has only a few counts. The chain couples TRBV11-2 to TRBJ2-3, with TRBD2 matching over 16 bases. J gave up 6 bases and V 5 bases, and 5 bases lay outside the gene matches. CDR1 and CDR2 (germline): SGHAT, FQNNGV. CDR3 length: 16 residues. CDR3 residues: CASSPGTSGGADTQYF. CDR3 nucleotide sequence: TGTGCCAGCAGCCCAGGGACTAGCGGGGGGGCGGATACGCAGTATTTT. The whole variable domain, remainder taken from reference TRBV11-2 and TRBJ2-3, is EAGVAQSPRYKIIEKRQSVAFWCNPISGHATLYWYQQILGQGPKLLIQFQNNGVVDDSQLPKDRFSAERLKGVDSTLKIQPAKLEDSAVYLCASSPGTSGGADTQYFGPGTRLTVL.

The chain employs TRBV15 and TRBJ1-3; maybe TRBD1 (6 bases). V shed 0 bases and J shed 4 bases, with 13 bases lying between them. The germline gives CDR1 LNHNV, CDR2 YYDKDF (reference sequence). The CDR3 covers 16 residues. The DNA for the CDR3 is TGTGCCACCAGCAGAGATTTTGGGGGCCCCGGAAACACCATATATTTT. It codes for CATSRDFGGPGNTIYF.

The rearrangement links TRBV7-6 to TRBJ1-1, with TRBD1 as a possible D gene (6 bases). This CDR3 comprises 14 residues. Germline-derived CDR1 and CDR2 are SGHVS and FNYEAQ. V was pared by 1 base and J by 4 bases, with 10 bases between. The CDR3 coding sequence is TGTGCCAGCAGCTTAGAGCGAGGGGGCACTGAAGCTTTCTTT. Translation gives CASSLERGGTEAFF.

This clone appeared a few times. The chain couples TRBV14 to TRBJ1-1, with D unclear. Per germline, CDR1 SGHDN and CDR2 FVKESK. The CDR3 totals 14 residues. V was cut by 0 bases and J by 9 bases, with 14 bases left in between. This chain's CDR3 is CASSQEQRTLKAFF. CDR3 DNA sequence: TGTGCCAGCAGCCAAGAGCAGCGGACGTTGAAAGCTTTCTTT.

On this clone: The CDR3 ends on some other residue instead of the conserved phenylalanine or tryptophan, so this is likely a read error. This sequence joins TRBV6-1 and TRBJ1-3; D is ambiguous. Germline-derived CDR1 and CDR2 are MNHNS and SASEGT. The CDR3 runs 12 residues. The CDR3 nucleotides are TGTGCAAGCCACAGCTCTGGAAACACCATATATGTT. Protein sequence: CASHSSGNTIYV.

This sequence joins TRBV6-5 and TRBJ1-2; no definite D call. The germline V and J ends were trimmed by 4 bases and 0 bases, with 9 bases remaining between them. The germline CDR1 and CDR2 sequences are MNHEY and SVGAGI. This CDR3 has 14 amino acids. The CDR3, as DNA: TGTGCCAGCAGTTCTCTAGGAGCTAACTATGGCTACACCTTC. Its translation is CASSSLGANYGYTF.

This clone showed up just a few times. The chain combines TRBV6-6 with TRBJ1-5; D gene unclear. V was clipped by 2 bases and J by 4 bases, with 12 bases between them. The CDR3 runs 15 residues. Germline CDR1 MNHNY, CDR2 SVGAGI (reference sequence). CDR3 sequence reads: CASSYPVGSNQPQHF. In DNA form, the CDR3 reads TGTGCCAGCAGTTACCCAGTGGGGAGTAATCAGCCCCAGCATTTT.

This clone was detected a few times. The J gene is TRBJ1-2, the V gene TRBV5-1; maybe TRBD1 (6 bases). This CDR3 has 15 amino acids. The germline gives CDR1 SGHRS, CDR2 YFSETQ. Trimming cost V 5 bases and J 0 bases, with 14 bases left between them. This chain's CDR3 is CASSYGQNSNYGYTF. CDR3 in DNA: TGCGCCAGCAGTTACGGACAGAACTCTAACTATGGCTACACCTTC.

Comments on this clone: At the DNA level, this CDR3 is encoded by other sequences in the same sample as well. The V call is TRBV2, the J call TRBJ1-4; TRBD1 is a possible D gene (5 bases). The CDR3 contains 13 residues. V lost 5 bases to trimming and J lost 7 bases, with 11 bases between them. Looked up from germline, CDR1 is SNHLY and CDR2 is FYNNEI. CDR3 sequence (DNA): TGTGCCAGCAGTTGGACAAGAGCTGAAAAACTGTTTTTT. Amino acid sequence: CASSWTRAEKLFF.

The J gene is TRBJ1-1, the V gene TRBV7-7; D unclear. Germline CDR1 is SSHAT and CDR2 is FNYEAQ (reference sequence). The CDR3 contains 13 residues. Deletions cut 1 base from V and 1 base from J, with 4 bases between. The CDR3 nucleotides read TGTGCCAGCAGCTTAGAGAGGAACACTGAAGCTTTCTTT. It is translated as CASSLERNTEAFF.

This clone was counted between two and nine times. This chain joins TRBV7-9 and TRBJ2-5; D gene ambiguous. Per the germline V gene, CDR1 is SEHNR and CDR2 is FQNEAQ (reference sequence). V lost 4 bases, J lost 5 bases, and 11 bases lay in between. This CDR3 is 13 amino acids long. CDR3 DNA: TGTGCCAGCAGCTCAAATACTCTGGAGACCCAGTACTTC. It yields the protein CASSSNTLETQYF.

This clone was counted only a few times. This sequence joins TRBV6-1 and TRBJ1-5; D not resolved. V was trimmed by 4 bases and J by 2 bases, leaving 6 bases between them. CDR3 length: 13 residues. Germline V CDR1 and CDR2: MNHNS, SASEGT. CDR3 nucleotides: TGTGCCAGCAGTGTCGGGGGCAATCAGCCCCAGCATTTT. It specifies CASSVGGNQPQHF.

The chain recombines TRBV5-1 with TRBJ1-1, with TRBD1 as a possible D gene (5 bases). The V and J ends lost 7 bases and 0 bases respectively, with 25 bases between them. Looked up from germline, CDR1 is SGHRS and CDR2 is YFSETQ. The CDR3 is 18 amino acids. CDR3 protein: CASSSAARRGTVNTEAFF. CDR3 in DNA: TGCGCCAGCTCCTCCGCAGCTCGAAGGGGCACCGTGAACACTGAAGCTTTCTTT.

The J gene is TRBJ2-7, the V gene TRBV10-2; the D gene is possibly TRBD2 (5 bases). Germline V CDR1 and CDR2: WSHSY, SAAADI. The V gene lost 6 bases and the J gene lost 6 bases, with 12 bases spanning the gap. The CDR3 spans 12 residues. CDR3 amino acids: CASRGVGVEQYF. The CDR3 DNA sequence: TGCGCCAGCAGAGGAGTGGGAGTCGAGCAGTACTTC.

DNA for the CDR3: TGTGCCAGCAGCCTAAACGTGGGACTAGCGGGGACGGAAGAGCAGTTCTTC. As protein: CASSLNVGLAGTEEQFF. The chain combines TRBV7-9 with TRBJ2-1, with 13 bases fitting TRBD2. From germline, CDR1 is SEHNR and CDR2 FQNEAQ (reference sequence). After removal of 5 bases from V and 10 bases from J, the junction contained 14 bases not matched to a gene. There are 17 residues in the CDR3.